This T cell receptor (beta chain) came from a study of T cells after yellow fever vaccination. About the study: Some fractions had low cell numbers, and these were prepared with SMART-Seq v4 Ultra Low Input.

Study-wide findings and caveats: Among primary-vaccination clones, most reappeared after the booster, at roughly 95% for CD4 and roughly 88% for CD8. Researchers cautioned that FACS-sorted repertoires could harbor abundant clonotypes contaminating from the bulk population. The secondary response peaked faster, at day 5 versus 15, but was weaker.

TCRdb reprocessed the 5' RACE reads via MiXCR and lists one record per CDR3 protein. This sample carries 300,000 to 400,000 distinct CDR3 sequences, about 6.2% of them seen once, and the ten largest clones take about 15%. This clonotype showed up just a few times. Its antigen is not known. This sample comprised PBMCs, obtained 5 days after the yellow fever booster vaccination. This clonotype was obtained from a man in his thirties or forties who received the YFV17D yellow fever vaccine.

CDR3 region: CATAGGTGELFF. The CDR3 DNA sequence: TGTGCCACCGCAGGGGGCACCGGGGAGCTGTTTTTT. The chain uses TRBV19 and TRBJ2-2; 7 bases fit TRBD1. The CDR3 extends over 12 amino acids. The trim removed 10 bases at V and 4 bases at J, leaving 3 bases unmatched. Per the germline V gene, CDR1 is LNHDA and CDR2 is SQIVND (reference sequence).